The clone carrying this T cell receptor (beta chain) appeared a few times. Mismatch with germline at one junction end may stem from a read error. The source of the sample is a study of T-cell reconstitution after alpha-beta-depleted transplantation in children. The CDR3 loop spans 15 amino acids. A library of TCRbeta sequences, prepared with unique molecular identifiers, was generated. Each CDR3 protein is one row after TCRdb ran MiXCR on the PCR reads. The data show about 610,000 distinct CDR3 sequences, 8% to 11% seen once. Sequences were derived from PBMCs from the stem cell graft donor, sampled from the stem cell graft. The V call is TRBV12-3 or TRBV12-4, the J call TRBJ2-3; 11 positions match TRBD2. This sequence was found in a human donor who donated a stem cell graft to a child with acute myeloid leukemia. The CDR3 sequence: CASRLAGGNTDTQYF. The CDR3 DNA sequence: TGTGCCAGCAGGTTAGCGGGAGGGAACACAGATACGCAGTATTTT.